The 25 T cell receptor beta chains presented below share a single source sample, sequenced in a study of blood T cell repertoires in COVID-19. Using immunoSEQ multiplex PCR, the repertoire was profiled, and TCRdb retains in-frame clones only, with some absent. The table lists roughly 200,000 clones, roughly 94% of them singletons. Material for sequencing was peripheral blood. These receptors were obtained from a man aged 25-45 years with COVID-19, enrolled during active disease.

The V call is TRBV24-1, the J call TRBJ2-2; D gene uncertain. Trimming removed 10 bases at V and 2 bases at J, with 16 bases between. The CDR3 length is 15 residues. Germline loops: CDR1 KGHDR, CDR2 SFDVKD. This chain's CDR3 is CATFIVAFNTGELFF. CDR3 sequence (DNA): TGTGCCACTTTCATTGTGGCTTTCAACACCGGGGAGCTGTTTTTT.

The chain recombines TRBV19 with TRBJ2-1; 9 positions agree with TRBD2. The CDR3 is made up of 15 amino acids. The ends lost 7 bases at V and 2 bases at J; junction bases unmatched: 6. Germline lookup yields CDR1 LNHDA and CDR2 SQIVND (reference sequence). The CDR3 loop reads CASMRSGGPYNEQFF. The DNA for the CDR3 is TGTGCCAGTATGAGGAGCGGGGGGCCCTACAATGAGCAGTTCTTC.

This clone was seen at least ten times. The chain has TRBV6-2 or TRBV6-3 and TRBJ1-1; D gene unclear. Germline V gene lookup returns CDR1 MNHEY and CDR2 SVGEGT. Trimming removed 0 bases from V and 5 bases from J, with 13 bases in between. There are 15 residues in the CDR3. The CDR3: CASSYSREAKTEAFF. Here the CDR3 DNA reads TGTGCCAGCAGTTACTCGCGGGAGGCGAAAACTGAAGCTTTCTTT.

The gene calls are TRBV20-1 and TRBJ2-1; D is undetermined. Germline-derived CDR1 and CDR2 are DFQATT and SNEGSKA (reference sequence). V was shortened by 0 bases and J by 13 bases, with 10 bases between the two germline ends. The CDR3 contains 11 residues. DNA of the CDR3: TGCAGTGCTAGAGAAGGTAGACTCCAGTTCTTC. This translates into CSAREGRLQFF.

This chain connects TRBV28 to TRBJ1-5; 7 bases agree with TRBD1. V was clipped by 3 bases and J by 9 bases; unmatched bases: 8. The CDR3 covers 14 residues. From germline, CDR1 is MDHEN and CDR2 SYDVKM. The DNA of the CDR3 is TGTGCCAGCAGTTTGGGGCAGGGGGAGCGGCCCCAGCATTTT. It yields the protein CASSLGQGERPQHF.

This chain links TRBV11-2 with TRBJ2-7, with TRBD2 matching over 7 bases. This CDR3 is built from 14 residues. Germline V gives CDR1 SGHAT, CDR2 FQNNGV. Trimming cost V 4 bases and J 6 bases; bases outside gene matches: 9. The CDR3 coding sequence is TGTGCCAGCAGCTACGTCGGGGGGAATGGCGAGCAGTACTTC. It specifies CASSYVGGNGEQYF.

The chain links TRBV23-1 to TRBJ1-6, with a tentative D call TRBD1 (6 bases). TRBV23-1 is filed as an ORF, its function uncertain. This CDR3 region has 14 residues. V dropped 1 base and J dropped 10 bases, with 11 bases sitting between them. CDR3 in amino acids: CASSQYRVVSPLHF. Written as DNA, the CDR3 is TGCGCCAGCAGTCAATACAGGGTAGTCTCACCCCTCCACTTT.

The chain combines TRBV4-1 with TRBJ1-3, with TRBD1 as a possible D gene (6 bases). Trimming took off 0 bases at V and 2 bases at J, with 14 bases between the two ends. The CDR3 totals 17 residues. CDR1 MGHRA and CDR2 YSYEKL come from the germline V gene. CDR3 sequence reads: CASSQEGIRGPGNTIYF. The DNA for the CDR3 is TGCGCCAGCAGCCAAGAGGGAATCAGGGGCCCTGGAAACACCATATATTTT.

V is TRBV3-1 (or the pseudogene TRBV3-2) and J is TRBJ2-3; 10 bases are shared with TRBD2. Germline loops: CDR1 LGHDT, CDR2 YNNKEL (reference sequence). V was pared by 0 bases and J by 3 bases, with 6 bases of the junction left unmatched. This CDR3 has 17 residues. The DNA for the CDR3 is TGTGCCAGCAGCCAAGATGGAGCGGGGGGGCGAACAGATACGCAGTATTTT. Protein: CASSQDGAGGRTDTQYF.

This clone turned up a few times. J is TRBJ1-1 and V is TRBV12-3 or TRBV12-4, with TRBD1 as a possible D gene (5 bases). CDR3 length equals 13 residues. The V end lost 7 bases, the J end lost 3 bases, and 12 bases lay between the germline ends. CDR3 nucleotides: TGTGCCAGCACGATAGGGGAACACACTGAAGCTTTCTTT. This encodes CASTIGEHTEAFF.

The chain joins TRBV12-3 or TRBV12-4 to TRBJ1-5; D not resolved. The germline V and J ends were trimmed by 2 bases and 9 bases, with 8 bases remaining between them. CDR3 length: 12 amino acids. CDR3 bases: TGTGCCAGCAGTTTACCGGGAGGGCCCCAGCATTTT. Protein sequence: CASSLPGGPQHF.

The chain carries TRBV6-2 or TRBV6-3 and TRBJ2-7; TRBD2 matches 8 bases. The germline V gene encodes CDR1 MNHEY and CDR2 SVGEGT. This CDR3 contains 14 residues. V gave up 4 bases and J gave up 2 bases; unmatched junction bases: 4. The CDR3 bases are TGTGCCAGCAGTTTTACGGGGGGGACCTACGAGCAGTACTTC. Translation gives CASSFTGGTYEQYF.

This clone was seen more than once but under ten times. The genes are TRBV5-1 and TRBJ2-5; no definite D call. The CDR3 consists of 11 residues. Trimming removed 3 bases from V and 5 bases from J, with 5 bases in between. CDR1 SGHRS and CDR2 YFSETQ come from the germline V gene. In DNA form, the CDR3 reads TGCGCCAGCAGCTCACATGAGACCCAGTACTTC. Translating gives CASSSHETQYF. The full variable domain, its missing parts supplied by reference TRBV5-1 and TRBJ2-5, is KAGVTQTPRYLIKTRGQQVTLSCSPISGHRSVSWYQQTPGQGLQFLFEYFSETQRNKGNFPGRFSGRQFSNSRSEMNVSTLELGDSALYLCASSSHETQYFGPGTRLLVL.

The chain uses TRBV27 and TRBJ1-6; TRBD1 matches 8 bases. The CDR3 has 15 amino acids. Germline CDR1 and CDR2: MNHEY and SMNVEV (reference sequence). The V gene end was trimmed by 5 bases and the J gene end by 9 bases; junction bases not matched to a gene: 9. Here the CDR3 DNA reads TGTGCCAGCAGTCCCCGGGACAGGCTCTTTTCACCCCTCCACTTT. Its protein is CASSPRDRLFSPLHF.

V gene TRBV2 combines with J gene TRBJ2-3, with D uncertain. With 4 bases removed from V and 4 bases from J, the gap between germline ends came to 9 bases. Germline values: CDR1 SNHLY, CDR2 FYNNEI. The CDR3 is 13 amino acids. The CDR3 protein is CASSVSLADTQYF. The CDR3 DNA follows: TGTGCCAGCAGTGTAAGCCTAGCAGATACGCAGTATTTT.

The V gene is TRBV19, the J gene TRBJ2-7, with 8 bases aligning to TRBD2. The CDR3 sequence is 14 residues long. With 5 bases clipped from V and 6 bases from J, the junction kept 9 bases outside the gene matches. The germline V gene encodes CDR1 LNHDA and CDR2 SQIVND (reference sequence). The CDR3 loop is CASSPGTSTVEQYF. CDR3 DNA sequence: TGTGCCAGTAGTCCTGGGACTAGTACTGTCGAGCAGTACTTC.

The chain uses TRBV20-1 and TRBJ1-1; D possibly corresponds to TRBD1 (5 bases). CDR3 length: 11 amino acids. V was clipped by 3 bases and J by 5 bases, with 7 bases between them. Germline V gives CDR1 DFQATT, CDR2 SNEGSKA (reference sequence). Here the CDR3 DNA reads TGCAGTGCTAGTAAGGGGACTGAAGCTTTCTTT. Residues: CSASKGTEAFF.

The chain recombines TRBV2 with TRBJ1-6, with TRBD1 identical over 8 bases. Trimming took 2 bases from V and 6 from J; bases not matched to a gene: 3. The CDR3 loop spans 15 amino acids. Germline lookup yields CDR1 SNHLY and CDR2 FYNNEI. CDR3 loop: CASSEQGASNSPLHF. Here the CDR3 DNA reads TGTGCCAGCAGTGAACAGGGGGCTAGTAATTCACCCCTCCACTTT.

This clone was counted only a few times. The chain combines TRBV7-9 with TRBJ1-5, with a weak D call TRBD1 (5 bases). The V gene lost 1 base and the J gene lost 11 bases, with 9 bases spanning the gap. CDR3 length: 12 amino acids. CDR1 and CDR2 (germline): SEHNR, FQNEAQ (reference sequence). CDR3 loop: CASSLGRQSQHF. DNA of the CDR3: TGTGCCAGCAGCTTAGGGAGACAGTCCCAGCATTTT. The full variable domain, completed using reference TRBV7-9 and TRBJ1-5, is DTGVSQNPRHKITKRGQNVTFRCDPISEHNRLYWYRQTLGQGPEFLTYFQNEAQLEKSRLLSDRFSAERPKGSFSTLEIQRTEQGDSAMYLCASSLGRQSQHFGDGTRLSIL.

This chain connects TRBV30 to TRBJ1-6; 7 nucleotides line up with TRBD1. Losses at the gene ends were 1 base for V and 9 bases for J; bases not matched to a gene: 15. Looked up from germline, CDR1 is GTSNPN and CDR2 is SVGIG (reference sequence). This CDR3 has 17 residues. CDR3 sequence reads: CAWSERDSRSVSSPLHF. Here the CDR3 DNA reads TGTGCCTGGAGTGAAAGGGACAGTAGGTCTGTTTCTTCACCCCTCCACTTT.

The chain employs TRBV19 and TRBJ1-5; 7 bases agree with TRBD1. This CDR3 spans 14 amino acids. CDR1 is LNHDA, CDR2 SQIVND, per germline (reference sequence). The ends lost 3 bases at V and 7 bases at J; junction bases unmatched: 6. This CDR3 is CASSINRGNQPQHF. The CDR3 coding sequence is TGTGCCAGTAGTATCAACAGGGGTAACCAGCCCCAGCATTTT.

The V call is TRBV4-1, the J call TRBJ1-1; D might be TRBD1 (6 bases). Deletions cut 1 base from V and 4 bases from J, with 13 bases between. CDR1 and CDR2 (germline): MGHRA, YSYEKL. This CDR3 comprises 15 residues. The CDR3 spells CASSQGRYRVTEAFF. In DNA form, the CDR3 reads TGCGCCAGCAGCCAAGGCCGGTACAGGGTCACTGAAGCTTTCTTT.

The chain couples TRBV27 to TRBJ1-6; D is unresolved. Germline-derived CDR1 and CDR2 are MNHEY and SMNVEV (reference sequence). Trimming took off 6 bases at V and 5 bases at J, with 14 bases between the two ends. This CDR3 comprises 15 residues. For the CDR3, the DNA is TGTGCCAGCAGCCGAACGGCAACTAATAATTCACCCCTCCACTTT. This encodes CASSRTATNNSPLHF.

This clone was seen once. The gene calls are TRBV5-4 and TRBJ2-7, with D hard to call. This CDR3 is 14 amino acids long. V shed 0 bases and J shed 3 bases, with 10 bases lying between them. The germline CDR1 and CDR2 sequences are SGHNT and YYREEE (reference sequence). The CDR3 DNA reads TGTGCCAGCAGCTTGGAGGCAGGATTCTACGAGCAGTACTTC. Translated: CASSLEAGFYEQYF.

This chain joins TRBV11-3 and TRBJ2-5, with 13 bases identical to TRBD2. V dropped 5 bases and J dropped 4; count of bases not matched to a gene: 4. Germline V gene data show CDR1 as SGHNT and CDR2 as YENEEA. This CDR3 has 15 amino acids. CDR3 in amino acids: CASSHGTSGAETQYF. As DNA, the CDR3 is TGTGCCAGCAGCCACGGGACTAGCGGGGCAGAGACCCAGTACTTC.